The rows below give T cell receptor beta chains drawn from one sample of a study of blood T cell repertoires in COVID-19. Clones were sequenced by immunoSEQ multiplex PCR, and TCRdb holds only the in-frame ones, with some missing. The sample records 150,000 to 200,000 clones, around four fifths being singletons. Material for sequencing was peripheral blood. The receptors were sampled from a woman aged 80 or over with acute or convalescent COVID-19. CDR3s include the opening cysteine and the closing phenylalanine or tryptophan. Each record gives: J gene, D gene, clone size, V gene, CDR3 DNA, CDR3 protein. A D gene is named only where the DNA matches it firmly. Expanded clones are given a class, and other clones once, few, many or no size at all.

TRBJ1-1	TRBD1	NA	TRBV18	TGTGCCAGCTCACCAGTTACAGGGGGCGCGACTGAAGCTTTCTTT	CASSPVTGGATEAFF
TRBJ1-2	TRBD1	NA	TRBV9	TGTGCCAGCGCCCAGGGGGGTGGCTATGGCTACACCTTC	CASAQGGGYGYTF
TRBJ1-5	NA	NA	TRBV6-2/TRBV6-3	TGTGCCAGCAGTTACTCAAAGGCAGGGAGCAATCAGCCCCAGCATTTT	CASSYSKAGSNQPQHF
TRBJ1-5	NA	NA	TRBV7-9	TGTGCCAGCAGCTTAGATGAGGCCCAGCCCCAGCATTTT	CASSLDEAQPQHF
TRBJ2-7	TRBD2	NA	TRBV19	TGTGCCAGTAGTTTAGGTTCTAGCGGCCCCTACGAGCAGTACTTC	CASSLGSSGPYEQYF
TRBJ1-4	NA	NA	TRBV6-5	TGTGCCAGCAGTTACTCAGAGCTTAATGAAAAACTGTTTTTT	CASSYSELNEKLFF
TRBJ2-2	NA	once	TRBV6-4	TGTGCCAGCAGTGACGTAGCCGGGGAGCTGTTTTTT	CASSDVAGELFF
TRBJ2-7	NA	NA	TRBV4-2	TGTGCCAGCAGCAGGAGCGGCGCGCGGGCTTACGAGCAGTACTTC	CASSRSGARAYEQYF
TRBJ2-5	NA	NA	TRBV18	TGTGCCAGCTCACCACCGGCGGGGCGGGAGACCCAGTACTTC	CASSPPAGRETQYF
TRBJ2-5	TRBD1	NA	TRBV28	TGTGCCAGCAGTTTTGGGACAGCCACAAGAGAGGCCCAGTACTTC	CASSFGTATREAQYF
TRBJ1-3	NA	NA	TRBV6-6	TGTGCCAGCAGTTACAGCCAAGATATCTCTGGAAACACCATATATTTT	CASSYSQDISGNTIYF
TRBJ2-7	NA	NA	TRBV19	TGTGCCAGTAGTATGGCGTGGACAGTGTCCTACGAGCAGTACTTC	CASSMAWTVSYEQYF
TRBJ2-7	TRBD1	once	TRBV9	TGTGCCAGCAGCGTCGGGACAGATACCTACGAGCAGTACTTC	CASSVGTDTYEQYF
TRBJ2-2	TRBD1	few	TRBV5-1	TGCGCCAGCAGCTCATGGACAGGGTTGGCTGGCGGGGAGCTGTTTTTT	CASSSWTGLAGGELFF
TRBJ1-2	TRBD1	NA	TRBV19	TGTGCCAGTAGTAAACGGGACAGGAGCCACCCCTATGGCTACACCTTC	CASSKRDRSHPYGYTF
TRBJ2-7	TRBD1	NA	TRBV2	TGTGCCAGCAGTATAGCCGACAGGGTCCCCTACGAGCAGTACTTC	CASSIADRVPYEQYF
TRBJ2-6	NA	NA	TRBV21-1	TGTGCCACCAATCGGGGGACTGGGGCCAACGTCCTGACTTTC	CATNRGTGANVLTF
TRBJ2-7	TRBD1	NA	TRBV6-6	TGTGCCAGCAGTTCACCCCTGAGGACAGGGCCCTACGAGCAGTACTTC	CASSSPLRTGPYEQYF
TRBJ2-3	NA	NA	TRBV19	TGTGCCAGTCGCCGGGAGCGCACAGATACGCAGTATTTT	CASRRERTDTQYF
TRBJ1-1	NA	NA	TRBV19	TGTGCCAGTATCCCAGGGCCCCCGAACACTGAAGCTTTCTTT	CASIPGPPNTEAFF
TRBJ1-1	NA	NA	TRBV28	TGTGCCAGCAGCCCCCGCACTGAAGCTTTCTTT	CASSPRTEAFF
TRBJ2-6	NA	NA	TRBV19	TGTGCCAGTTCTCAGGTCTCTGGGGCCAACGTCCTGACTTTC	CASSQVSGANVLTF
TRBJ2-1	NA	NA	TRBV14	TGTGCCAGCAGCCACCCTACAGGGCAGCAGCAGTTCTTC	CASSHPTGQQQFF
TRBJ1-5	NA	NA	TRBV28	TGTGCCAGCAGTTTAATCGGGGGGCAACAGCCCCAGCATTTT	CASSLIGGQQPQHF
TRBJ2-7	NA	NA	TRBV5-6	TGTGCCAGCAGCTTGGGGGGGCTCTACGAGCAGTACTTC	CASSLGGLYEQYF
TRBJ2-7	NA	NA	TRBV27	TGTGCCAGCAGTGCGACAGTTTCCTACGAGCAGTACTTC	CASSATVSYEQYF
TRBJ2-3	TRBD2	NA	TRBV9	TGTGCCAGCAGCGTAGCCCCCACCGGGACTAGCGGGACAGATACGCAGTATTTT	CASSVAPTGTSGTDTQYF
TRBJ2-7	NA	NA	TRBV12-3/TRBV12-4	TGTGCCAGCAGTTTCAGCTACGAGCAGTACTTC	CASSFSYEQYF
TRBJ2-3	TRBD2	NA	TRBV5-1	TGCGCCAGCAGCTTGGGACTAGCGGGGAAAGATACGCAGTATTTT	CASSLGLAGKDTQYF
TRBJ1-4	NA	NA	TRBV5-1	TGCGCCAGCAGCCACTGGGGGGAGGATGAAAAACTGTTTTTT	CASSHWGEDEKLFF
TRBJ2-7	NA	NA	TRBV4-3	TGCGCCAGCAGCCAAGACGCACATACACCCTACGAGCAGTACTTC	CASSQDAHTPYEQYF
TRBJ1-5	NA	NA	TRBV28	TGTGCCAGCAGTTGGCCTGACGGGGTAAATCAGCCCCAGCATTTT	CASSWPDGVNQPQHF
TRBJ1-1	NA	NA	TRBV19	TGTGCCAGTGGCAGGGGAGCCACTGAAGCTTTCTTT	CASGRGATEAFF
TRBJ1-3	NA	NA	TRBV24-1	TGTGCCACCGATGGAGGGCCCCCCGGAAACACCATATATTTT	CATDGGPPGNTIYF
TRBJ1-1	TRBD1	NA	TRBV15	TGTGCCACCAGCACTCCGGGACAGGGTTACACTGAAGCTTTCTTT	CATSTPGQGYTEAFF
TRBJ1-1	NA	NA	TRBV3-1/TRBV3-2	TGTGCCAGCAAGGCAGGGGCGGGCACTGAAGCTTTCTTT	CASKAGAGTEAFF
TRBJ2-1	NA	NA	TRBV6-2/TRBV6-3	TGTGCCAGCAGTTACAGGGGGAAAACAGGGTCCCATGAGCAGTTCTTC	CASSYRGKTGSHEQFF
TRBJ1-5	TRBD1	NA	TRBV19	TGTGCCAGTAGGAGGAACAGGGGGAGGGAACAGCCCCAGCATTTT	CASRRNRGREQPQHF
TRBJ1-3	NA	NA	TRBV6-5	TGTGCCAGCAGTTACTCTAGATCGACTCTTGGAAACACCATATATTTT	CASSYSRSTLGNTIYF
TRBJ2-1	NA	few	TRBV24-1	TGTGCCACCAGCGGTAGCGCCATCCCAACGTATCAGCAGTTCTTC	CATSGSAIPTYQQFF
TRBJ1-1	NA	few	TRBV10-3	TGTGCCATCAGCTACAGACAGAACACTGAAGCTTTCTTT	CAISYRQNTEAFF
TRBJ2-1	TRBD1	many	TRBV7-3	TGTGCCAGCAGCGCGACAGGGGGCTCCTACAATGAGCAGTTCTTC	CASSATGGSYNEQFF
TRBJ2-6	TRBD1	NA	TRBV18	TGTGCCAGCTCACCGCGGTCCTTACAGGGACAGGATTTCTCTGGGGCCAACGTCCTGACTTTC	CASSPRSLQGQDFSGANVLTF
TRBJ1-2	TRBD1	NA	TRBV29-1	TGCAGCGTAGATGGGACAGAGATCGATGGCTACACCTTC	CSVDGTEIDGYTF
TRBJ1-2	NA	NA	TRBV6-5	TGTGCCAGCAGTTACCTAGGGGGTGGTAATTATGGCTACACCTTC	CASSYLGGGNYGYTF
TRBJ1-1	NA	NA	TRBV25-1	TGTGCCAGCAGTGGGGCAGGGAGGACTGAAGCTTTCTTT	CASSGAGRTEAFF
TRBJ2-5	TRBD2	NA	TRBV7-6	TGTGCCAGCCAGCGGGGATACCAAGAGACCCAGTACTTC	CASQRGYQETQYF
TRBJ2-5	NA	NA	TRBV9	TGTGCCAGCAGCGTAGGAGTGCAAGAGACCCAGTACTTC	CASSVGVQETQYF
TRBJ1-2	NA	NA	TRBV19	TGTGCCAGTAGCCTCCTGACCCGTAGCGCCTCGATTACTGACTATGGCTACACCTTC	CASSLLTRSASITDYGYTF
TRBJ2-2	NA	once	TRBV5-1	TGCGCCAGCAGCCCCTCAGGCACCGGGGAGCTGTTTTTT	CASSPSGTGELFF
TRBJ2-2	NA	NA	TRBV29-1	TGCAGCGTTGAGCGGATGAACACCGGGGAGCTGTTTTTT	CSVERMNTGELFF
TRBJ2-7	TRBD2	NA	TRBV20-1	TGCAGTGCCAGTACCTCCGGGAGGGCCTACGAGCAGTACTTC	CSASTSGRAYEQYF